This T cell receptor beta chain was recorded in a study of OX40 agonist ivuxolimab in advanced cancers. At the level of the study: Ivuxolimab, an antibody that agonizes OX40 (CD134), was administered to the patients. Ivuxolimab, which patients received intravenously every 2 weeks, was dosed at 0.01 to 10 mg/kg. Study conclusions and caveats: Several nonresponders also turned out to have low normalized T-cell clonal expansion.

Assay used: immunoSEQ multiplex PCR; TCRdb lists only in-frame clones, some missing. This table has approximately 12,000 clones, 80% to 95% appearing once. A word on this clone: Antigen specificity is unknown.

Trimming left V 4 bases short and J 2 bases short, with 15 bases between. CDR1 SGHTS and CDR2 YDEGEE come from the germline V gene. CDR3 size: 15 residues. The rearrangement joins TRBV5-8 to TRBJ1-2; D not certain. The input for sequencing was CD4+ or CD8+ T cells sorted from blood, taken in a trial of the OX40 agonist ivuxolimab. The source of this sequence is an adult with an advanced solid tumor such as melanoma, head and neck, liver or kidney cancer. CDR3 sequence: CASSPAGHANYGYTF. The CDR3, as DNA: TGTGCCAGCAGCCCGGCGGGCCACGCAAACTATGGCTACACCTTC.